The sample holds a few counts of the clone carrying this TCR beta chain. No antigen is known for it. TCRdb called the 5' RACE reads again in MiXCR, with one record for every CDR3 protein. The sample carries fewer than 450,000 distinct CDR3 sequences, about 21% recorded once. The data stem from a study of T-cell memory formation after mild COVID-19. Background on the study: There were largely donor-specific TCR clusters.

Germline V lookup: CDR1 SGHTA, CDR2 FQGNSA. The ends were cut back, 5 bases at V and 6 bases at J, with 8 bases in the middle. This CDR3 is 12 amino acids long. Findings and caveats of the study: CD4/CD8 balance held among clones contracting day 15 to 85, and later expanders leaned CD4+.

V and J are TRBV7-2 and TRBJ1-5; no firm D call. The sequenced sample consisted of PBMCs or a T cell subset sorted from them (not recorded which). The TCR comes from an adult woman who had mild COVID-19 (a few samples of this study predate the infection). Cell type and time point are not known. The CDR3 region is CASSIDTQPQHF. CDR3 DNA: TGTGCCAGCAGCATAGACACTCAGCCCCAGCATTTT.